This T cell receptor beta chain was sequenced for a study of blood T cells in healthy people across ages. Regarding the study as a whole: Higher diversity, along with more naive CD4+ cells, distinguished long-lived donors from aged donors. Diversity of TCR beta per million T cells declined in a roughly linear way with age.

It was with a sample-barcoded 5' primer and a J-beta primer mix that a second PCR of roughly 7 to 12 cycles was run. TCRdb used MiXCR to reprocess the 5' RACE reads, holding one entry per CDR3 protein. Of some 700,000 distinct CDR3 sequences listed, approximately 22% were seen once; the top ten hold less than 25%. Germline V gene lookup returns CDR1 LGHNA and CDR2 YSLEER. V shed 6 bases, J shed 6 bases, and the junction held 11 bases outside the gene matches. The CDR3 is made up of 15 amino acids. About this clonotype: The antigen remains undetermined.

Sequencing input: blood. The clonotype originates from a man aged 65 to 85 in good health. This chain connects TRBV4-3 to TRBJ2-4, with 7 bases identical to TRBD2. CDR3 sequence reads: CASSQGGVGRNIQYF. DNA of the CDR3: TGCGCCAGCAGTCAGGGAGGGGTGGGGAGAAACATTCAGTACTTC.